One sample yielded the 10 T cell receptor beta chains listed below, sequenced in a study of T cell repertoires in cytomegalovirus infection. TCRdb processed the reads anew with MiXCR; each CDR3 protein has one entry. The sample has more than 85,000 distinct CDR3 sequences, more than 15% seen once. The source material was PBMCs. These receptors were collected from a human donor in good health (CMV status not recorded). Some clones in this sample may be carry-over from other donors' samples.

DNA for the CDR3: TGTGCCAGCAGCTTTCAACCCGGGGGGTATAGGAATGAGCAGTTCTTC. It yields the protein CASSFQPGGYRNEQFF. This rearrangement joins TRBV5-6 to TRBJ2-1; TRBD2 matches at 7 bases. CDR1 and CDR2 from the germline V gene are SGHDT and YYEEEE. The CDR3 sequence is 16 residues long. With V trimmed by 2 bases and J by 7 bases, 12 bases remained unmatched.

This clonotype was counted only a few times. The chain combines TRBV7-9 with TRBJ2-7; TRBD1 is a possible D gene (6 bases). Germline-derived CDR1 and CDR2 are SEHNR and FQNEAQ (reference sequence). The CDR3 has 12 residues. V lost 5 bases, J lost 7 bases, and 12 bases lay in between. CDR3 DNA sequence: TGTGCCAGCAGCCGCAGGGGCGGGGAGCAGTACTTC. This encodes CASSRRGGEQYF.

A note on this clonotype: This may stem from a read error, because a much larger clone lies one nucleotide away. This chain uses TRBV2 with TRBJ1-1; D is unclear. This CDR3 spans 14 amino acids. CDR1 and CDR2 from the germline V gene are SNHLY and FYNNEI. Here the CDR3 reads CASSRSLAGTDAFF. The CDR3 coding sequence is TGTGCCAGCAGCCGGAGCTTAGCGGGCACTGATGCTTTCTTT.

There are a few counts of this clonotype. V usage is TRBV4-3 and J usage is TRBJ2-7; possible D gene TRBD1, 5 bases. Trimming shortened V by 0 bases and J by 3 bases, and 12 bases separated the two germline ends. Per the germline V gene, CDR1 is LGHNA and CDR2 is YSLEER. This CDR3 contains 15 residues. The CDR3 DNA is TGCGCCAGCAGCCAAGATAGGGGAAGCGTCTACGAGCAGTACTTC. This sequence encodes CASSQDRGSVYEQYF.

Worth noting for this clonotype: The germline gene is not matched at one end of the junction; a read error may be the cause. J is TRBJ2-1 and V is TRBV28, with 9 bases identical to TRBD1. From germline, CDR1 is MDHEN and CDR2 SYDVKM. This CDR3 spans 15 amino acids. DNA for the CDR3: TGTGCCAGCAGCACCGGGACAGGGTCCTGCAATGAGCAGTTCTTC. It codes for CASSTGTGSCNEQFF.

This clonotype was recorded many times. This chain links TRBV7-9 with TRBJ2-7, with D perhaps matching TRBD1 (6 bases). Trimming shortened V by 5 bases and J by 6 bases, and 20 bases separated the two germline ends. The CDR3 runs 15 residues. Per the germline V gene, CDR1 is SEHNR and CDR2 is FQNEAQ (reference sequence). CDR3: CASSPKLRVGGEQYF. For the CDR3, the DNA is TGTGCCAGCAGCCCAAAATTACGGGTAGGGGGCGAGCAGTACTTC.

Many counts were recorded for this clonotype. Written as DNA, the CDR3 is TGTGCCAGCAGTCCCGGGGACTGGCGACTAGCGGGGGGCCGTAGCAATGAGCAGTTCTTC. Protein sequence: CASSPGDWRLAGGRSNEQFF. J is TRBJ2-1 and V is TRBV7-2, with TRBD2 matching over 13 bases. The CDR3 extends over 20 amino acids. V shed 6 bases and J 6 bases; nucleotides not matched to a gene: 20. In germline, CDR1 is SGHTA, CDR2 FQGNSA.

The chain recombines TRBV7-2 with TRBJ1-5; D remains unclear. Germline loops: CDR1 SGHTA, CDR2 FQGNSA. Trimming took 1 base from V and 9 from J, leaving 4 bases between them. The CDR3 length is 11 residues. In DNA, the CDR3 is TGTGCCAGCAGCTTAGGGGGGCCCCAGCATTTT. Its protein product is CASSLGGPQHF.

The chain carries TRBV4-3 and TRBJ2-5; no clear D. The CDR3 contains 13 residues. Germline CDR1 and CDR2: LGHNA and YSLEER. The V end lost 6 bases, the J end lost 5 bases, and 13 bases lay between the germline ends. CDR3 DNA sequence: TGCGCCAGCAGACTACGGCCTTGGGAGACCCAGTACTTC. Encoded protein: CASRLRPWETQYF.

This clonotype was seen a handful of times. The chain couples TRBV6-8 to TRBJ2-1; 11 bases agree with TRBD2. CDR1 and CDR2 (germline): MNHGY, SAAAGT. This CDR3 is 19 amino acids long. J was trimmed by 0 bases and V by 3 bases; bases with no gene match: 10. The CDR3 DNA follows: TGTGCCAGCAGTTATCGACTAGCGGGGAGCCTACGCTCCTACAATGAGCAGTTCTTC. As protein: CASSYRLAGSLRSYNEQFF.